This TCR beta chain is drawn from a study of PD-1 blockade in classical Hodgkin lymphoma. Clones were read by immunoSEQ multiplex PCR, and TCRdb kept only the in-frame ones, dropping some. Of roughly 30,000 clones listed, around 81% were seen once; the top ten hold roughly 17%. Time point meaning: cycle 4 day 1 (C4D1), after less than seven weeks of nivolumab. All trial patients relapsed after autologous stem cell transplantation. The CDR3 covers 13 residues. Germline assignment: CDR1 LNHDA and CDR2 SQIVND (reference sequence). After removal of 5 bases from V and 7 bases from J, the junction contained 2 bases not matched to a gene. Concerning this clone itself: Its cognate antigen is unknown.

Study outcomes and limitations: Patients starting nivolumab less than 1 year after ASCT had lower diversity and were excluded from later analyses.

This chain connects TRBV19 to TRBJ1-4; 9 bases fit TRBD1. The source is a human donor with classical Hodgkin lymphoma. The specimen comprised peripheral blood mononuclear cells (PBMCs), sampled before the fourth cycle of nivolumab. In DNA, the CDR3 is TGTGCCAGTAGTGCGGGACAGGGTGAAAAACTGTTTTTT. It is translated as CASSAGQGEKLFF.